The subject of this entry is one T cell receptor beta chain. Its target is unknown. The sample is drawn from a study of somatic mutations in cytotoxic T cells in rheumatoid arthritis. Study details: There were some V beta antibody-stained T-cell populations flow-sorted at nearly 100% purity, and these included V beta1+ cells sequenced for TCRB.

Both CD4+ and CD8+ cells were separated through positive magnetic bead selection, and their purity was verified using flow cytometry. This table comes from immunoSEQ multiplex PCR, and its TCRdb copy is limited to in-frame clones, with some not included. The sample has a few thousand clones; roughly four fifths are singletons. Whole-study results and caveats: Clonality of CD8+ cells rose with age in rheumatoid arthritis patients but not healthy controls.

Germline CDR1 SGDLS, CDR2 YYNGEE. The CDR3 totals 15 residues. The V segment lost 0 bases and the J segment 5 bases; nucleotides outside the gene matches: 4. The receptor comes from a woman between 50 and 59 years old with rheumatoid arthritis. The chain couples TRBV9 to TRBJ2-5, with 10 bases aligning to TRBD1. Source material: CD8+ T cells sorted from blood. The CDR3 loop reads CASSVAGDRGETQYF. CDR3 sequence (DNA): TGTGCCAGCAGCGTAGCGGGGGACAGGGGTGAGACCCAGTACTTC.